This TCR beta chain was recorded in a study of blood T cell repertoires in COVID-19. Clones were read by immunoSEQ multiplex PCR, and TCRdb kept only the in-frame ones, dropping some. The data show approximately 150,000 clones, roughly 87% seen once. Sequenced: PBMCs or T cells enriched from blood (not recorded which). The sequence was collected from a human donor with acute COVID-19. The donor label of this sample is uncertain.

CDR3 residues: CASSTRDRRSGELFF. The DNA of the CDR3 is TGCGCCAGCAGCACCCGGGACAGGCGGTCCGGGGAGCTGTTTTTT. The rearrangement uses TRBV4-3 and TRBJ2-2; 8 nucleotides agree with TRBD1. Germline CDR1 is LGHNA and CDR2 is YSLEER. V shed 5 bases, J shed 6 bases, and the junction held 8 bases outside the gene matches. CDR3 length: 15 residues.